The T cell receptor (beta chain) described here comes from a study of T cell responses to AZD1222 COVID-19 vaccine. CDR1 MDHEN and CDR2 SYDVKM come from the germline V gene. The CDR3 consists of 15 residues. Trimming cost V 5 bases and J 6 bases, with 19 bases left between them. Profiling relied on immunoSEQ multiplex PCR, and the TCRdb table lists in-frame clones only, not all of them. The data contain about 150,000 clones, roughly 90% of them singletons. The specimen comprised peripheral blood, sampled on day 0 of AZD1222 vaccination. This sequence joins TRBV28 and TRBJ1-2; possible D gene TRBD1, 5 bases. This receptor was obtained from an adult in good health. CDR3 nucleotides: TGTGCCAGCAGTCCCTCACGAGGGGCCCCTCATGGCTACACCTTC. Amino acid sequence: CASSPSRGAPHGYTF.